The TCR beta chain under discussion was sequenced for a study of post-analysis software for immune sequencing data. Study conclusions and caveats: Compared with controls, patients had more of 4 to 6 TRBV segments, including TRBV5-6, TRBV5-1 and TRBV20-1.

CDR1 and CDR2 (germline): DFQATT, SNEGSKA (reference sequence). Trimming pared 2 bases from V and 1 base from J, leaving 12 bases between. The CDR3 consists of 15 residues. Points on this clonotype: Antigen specificity is unknown.

cDNA libraries for TCR beta contained unique molecular identifiers. TCRdb processed the PCR reads anew with MiXCR; each CDR3 protein has one entry. The sample lists 350,000 to 500,000 distinct CDR3 sequences, 35% to 45% seen once, with around 8% in the top ten. Sequenced: blood. The J gene is TRBJ1-5, the V gene TRBV20-1; weak D call: TRBD1 (5 bases). The receptor's source is a girl aged 2 to 10 with multiple sclerosis. This CDR3 reads CSARSPGGSNQPQHF. As DNA, the CDR3 is TGCAGTGCTAGATCCCCGGGGGGAAGCAATCAGCCCCAGCATTTT.